Below, 10 T cell receptor beta chains from the same sample are listed, as sequenced in a study of blood T cell repertoires in COVID-19. Generated by immunoSEQ multiplex PCR, the TCRdb table keeps only in-frame clones and is missing some. Of about 60,000 clones in the sample, 75% to 90% were seen once. Material: peripheral blood. Receptors were obtained from an older woman with active COVID-19.

This clone was observed a handful of times. The chain carries TRBV6-5 and TRBJ1-5, with no clear D. Deletions cut 0 bases from V and 3 bases from J, with 9 bases between. CDR1 is MNHEY, CDR2 SVGAGI, per germline. The CDR3 spans 15 residues. As DNA, the CDR3 is TGTGCCAGCAGTTACTCGATCACGGTCAATCAGCCCCAGCATTTT. The encoded protein is CASSYSITVNQPQHF.

The rearrangement links TRBV4-2 to TRBJ2-1, with TRBD1 as a possible D gene (6 bases). The V end was cut by 0 bases, the J end by 4 bases, with 10 bases between. CDR3 length equals 15 residues. CDR1 and CDR2 (germline): LGHNA, YNFKEQ. Here the CDR3 reads CASSQDRDIYNEQFF. The CDR3 DNA follows: TGTGCCAGCAGCCAAGATAGGGACATATACAATGAGCAGTTCTTC.

This chain joins TRBV2 and TRBJ1-3; D is unclear. Per the germline V gene, CDR1 is SNHLY and CDR2 is FYNNEI. V was pared by 4 bases and J by 7 bases, with 17 bases between. The CDR3 runs to 15 residues. DNA for the CDR3: TGTGCCAGCAGTGTTTCGGCCCGAATGGGCAACACCATATATTTT. Translated, it gives CASSVSARMGNTIYF.

The chain has TRBV6-2 or TRBV6-3 and TRBJ2-2, with TRBD1 identical over 9 bases. CDR1 is MNHEY and CDR2 is SVGEGT in the germline V gene. CDR3 size: 14 residues. Trimming cost V 4 bases and J 3 bases; bases outside gene matches: 0. CDR3 sequence (DNA): TGTGCCAGCAGTTGGGACAGGGACACCGGGGAGCTGTTTTTT. Its translation: CASSWDRDTGELFF.

The chain employs TRBV11-3 and TRBJ1-2, with 12 bases that match TRBD1. V gave up 2 bases and J gave up 7 bases; unmatched junction bases: 5. Germline lookup yields CDR1 SGHNT and CDR2 YENEEA. The CDR3 is 15 amino acids. The CDR3 spells CASSLKWDRGLGYTF. CDR3 nucleotides: TGTGCCAGCAGCTTAAAATGGGACAGGGGGCTTGGCTACACCTTC.

This chain links TRBV18 with TRBJ1-1; D gene ambiguous. This CDR3 is built from 13 residues. With 3 bases removed from V and 4 bases from J, the gap between germline ends came to 9 bases. Germline V gives CDR1 KGHSH, CDR2 LQKENI. The CDR3 DNA is TGTGCCAGCTCACCCCCTCGGGGCACTGAAGCTTTCTTT. It is translated as CASSPPRGTEAFF.

The rearrangement links TRBV5-4 to TRBJ1-1, with D perhaps matching TRBD1 (6 bases). V was trimmed by 3 bases and J by 0 bases, leaving 9 bases between them. This CDR3 contains 14 residues. From germline, CDR1 is SGHNT and CDR2 YYREEE (reference sequence). The chain's CDR3 is CASSSGQMNTEAFF. The CDR3 nucleotides are TGTGCCAGCAGCTCAGGACAGATGAACACTGAAGCTTTCTTT.

The rearrangement uses TRBV18 and TRBJ2-1; 11 nucleotides match TRBD1. V lost 3 bases and J lost 2; bases outside the gene matches: 0. Germline CDR1 reads KGHSH; CDR2 reads LQKENI. The CDR3 is 15 residues long. This chain's CDR3 is CASSPGQGAYNEQFF. CDR3 DNA: TGTGCCAGCTCACCGGGACAGGGGGCCTACAATGAGCAGTTCTTC. Drawing the rest from reference TRBV18 and TRBJ2-1, the complete variable domain is NAGVMQNPRHLVRRRGQEARLRCSPMKGHSHVYWYRQLPEEGLKFMVYLQKENIIDESGMPKERFSAEFPKEGPSILRIQQVVRGDSAAYFCASSPGQGAYNEQFFGPGTRLTVL.

The chain joins TRBV5-4 to TRBJ1-1, with a tentative D call TRBD1 (5 bases). V was cut by 6 bases and J by 9 bases, with 18 bases left in between. In germline, CDR1 is SGHNT, CDR2 YYREEE (reference sequence). This CDR3 is 13 amino acids long. CDR3 DNA: TGTGCCAGCATAGGCAGGGAGGGTCAAAAAGCTTTCTTT. This codes for CASIGREGQKAFF.

This sequence joins TRBV10-3 and TRBJ1-2; D gene unclear. The CDR3 extends over 14 amino acids. Looked up from germline, CDR1 is ENHRY and CDR2 is SYGVKD. The V and J ends lost 2 bases and 2 bases respectively, with 9 bases between them. CDR3 residues: CAISELSLNYGYTF. CDR3 in DNA: TGTGCCATCAGTGAGCTGAGTCTAAACTATGGCTACACCTTC.